A single sample is the source of the 4 T cell receptor beta chains below, sequenced in a study of blood T cells in healthy people across ages. Alongside a J-beta primer mix, a sample-barcoded 5' primer served in a second PCR lasting roughly 6 to 12 cycles. In TCRdb, the 5' RACE reads were re-called with MiXCR into one record per CDR3 protein. The sample carries fewer than 2,000,000 distinct CDR3 sequences, 39% recorded once. Sequenced input: blood. The receptor set was obtained from a human donor in good health.

This chain uses TRBV5-1 with TRBJ2-1; D is undetermined. V lost 3 bases, J lost 0 bases, and 10 bases lay in between. CDR3 size: 15 residues. Germline V lookup: CDR1 SGHRS, CDR2 YFSETQ. The CDR3 DNA sequence: TGCGCCAGCAGCTGGTCCCCTAGCTCCTACAATGAGCAGTTCTTC. This sequence encodes CASSWSPSSYNEQFF. Full variable domain (rest looked up from reference TRBV5-1 and TRBJ2-1): KAGVTQTPRYLIKTRGQQVTLSCSPISGHRSVSWYQQTPGQGLQFLFEYFSETQRNKGNFPGRFSGRQFSNSRSEMNVSTLELGDSALYLCASSWSPSSYNEQFFGPGTRLTVL.

This clonotype came up a few times. The CDR3 loop reads CASSSTMRGGPSYEQYF. Written as DNA, the CDR3 is TGTGCCAGCAGCTCAACGATGAGGGGAGGCCCATCCTACGAGCAGTACTTC. V usage is TRBV11-2 and J usage is TRBJ2-7; D is possibly TRBD2 (6 bases). V lost 4 bases and J lost 1, with 20 bases in between. CDR3 size: 17 residues. CDR1 SGHAT and CDR2 FQNNGV come from the germline V gene. Together with reference TRBV11-2 and TRBJ2-7, the CDR3 gives the full variable domain: EAGVAQSPRYKIIEKRQSVAFWCNPISGHATLYWYQQILGQGPKLLIQFQNNGVVDDSQLPKDRFSAERLKGVDSTLKIQPAKLEDSAVYLCASSSTMRGGPSYEQYFGPGTRLTVT.

This chain links TRBV7-2 with TRBJ2-1; the D gene is possibly TRBD1 (6 bases). V was shortened by 5 bases and J by 4 bases, with 15 bases between the two germline ends. Germline CDR1 reads SGHTA; CDR2 reads FQGNSA. This CDR3 comprises 15 residues. The CDR3 region is CASSPQGLPYNEQFF. Written as DNA, the CDR3 is TGTGCCAGCAGCCCCCAGGGGCTTCCTTACAATGAGCAGTTCTTC.

J is TRBJ2-1 and V is TRBV20-1; D ambiguous. Germline-derived CDR1 and CDR2 are DFQATT and SNEGSKA (reference sequence). Trimming shortened V by 2 bases and J by 5 bases, and 10 bases separated the two germline ends. CDR3 size: 13 residues. Here the CDR3 reads CSARSGQNNEQFF. DNA of the CDR3: TGCAGTGCTAGATCCGGGCAAAACAATGAGCAGTTCTTC.